This T cell receptor beta chain is drawn from a study of control samples from healthy donors and cancer patients. Profiling relied on immunoSEQ multiplex PCR, and the TCRdb table lists in-frame clones only, not all of them. The sample lists 150,000 to 200,000 clones; 75% to 95% were seen once. This CDR3 region has 15 residues. V was trimmed by 1 base and J by 4 bases, leaving 13 bases between them. CDR1 and CDR2 (germline): SGHAT, FQNNGV. The V and J genes are TRBV11-2 and TRBJ1-2, with D tentatively TRBD1 (5 bases). Sequenced input: blood. The TCR sequence derives from a woman in her twenties or thirties in good health. CDR3 bases: TGTGCCAGCAGCTTAGGGGCAGGGAAGGGCTATGGCTACACCTTC. Translated, it gives CASSLGAGKGYGYTF.